Below, 24 T cell receptor beta chains from the same sample are listed, as sequenced in a study of cytomegalovirus exposure and HLA in healthy donors. With 60 Vbeta and 13 Jbeta primers, the PCR was carried out. TCRdb keeps only in-frame clones here, not all; method: immunoSEQ multiplex PCR. The sample lists approximately 120,000 clones; 69% were seen once. The specimen sequenced was PBMCs. The receptors derive from a woman between 65 and 79 years old in good health and CMV-seropositive.

V is TRBV5-1 and J is TRBJ1-2; no firm D call. The V gene's germline CDR1 is SGHRS and CDR2 YFSETQ. Deletions cut 0 bases from V and 4 bases from J, with 7 bases between. CDR3 length: 13 amino acids. CDR3 in DNA: TGCGCCAGCAGCTTGGATGGCAGCTATGGCTACACCTTC. It specifies CASSLDGSYGYTF.

This chain uses TRBV19 with TRBJ2-1; D gene uncertain. V lost 8 bases, J lost 4 bases, and 9 bases lay in between. From germline, CDR1 is LNHDA and CDR2 SQIVND (reference sequence). The CDR3 consists of 12 residues. CDR3 sequence (DNA): TGTGCCAGTGGAGAACGGTACAATGAGCAGTTCTTC. This gives the protein CASGERYNEQFF.

The V gene is TRBV7-2, the J gene TRBJ1-2; 7 nucleotides agree with TRBD1. Germline CDR1 reads SGHTA; CDR2 reads FQGNSA. V gave up 5 bases and J gave up 5 bases; unmatched junction bases: 2. The CDR3 has 12 amino acids. CDR3 protein: CASSAGGYGYTF. In nucleotides, the CDR3 is TGTGCCAGCAGCGCAGGGGGTTATGGCTACACCTTC.

In regard to this clone: Because it lacks the conserved phenylalanine or tryptophan at the end, this CDR3 is likely a read error. The chain is built from TRBV30 and TRBJ2-2; no clear D gene. CDR3 length: 12 residues. CDR1 GTSNPN and CDR2 SVGIG come from the germline V gene (reference sequence). The germline V and J ends were trimmed by 0 bases and 4 bases, with 3 bases remaining between them. CDR3 residues: CAWSVSTGELFV. CDR3 sequence (DNA): TGTGCCTGGAGTGTATCCACCGGGGAGCTGTTTGTT.

This chain connects TRBV19 to TRBJ1-4; D is possibly TRBD1 (6 bases). V was shortened by 7 bases and J by 0 bases, with 12 bases between the two germline ends. CDR1 is LNHDA, CDR2 SQIVND, per germline (reference sequence). The CDR3 sequence is 15 residues long. In DNA, the CDR3 is TGTGCCAGTACCCGACAGGCTGCAACTAATGAAAAACTGTTTTTT. It yields the protein CASTRQAATNEKLFF.

CDR3 sequence: CASNLSDRGPYEQYF. CDR3 DNA sequence: TGCGCCAGCAACCTGTCGGACAGGGGACCCTACGAGCAGTACTTC. The chain has TRBV5-1 and TRBJ2-7; 9 bases line up with TRBD1. The CDR3 extends over 15 amino acids. The ends lost 6 bases at V and 2 bases at J; junction bases unmatched: 9. CDR1 SGHRS and CDR2 YFSETQ come from the germline V gene.

V and J are TRBV15 and TRBJ2-2; tentatively, D is TRBD1 (5 bases). Germline V gene sequence: CDR1 LNHNV, CDR2 YYDKDF (reference sequence). The CDR3 covers 16 residues. V was clipped by 0 bases and J by 4 bases, with 12 bases between them. For the CDR3, the DNA is TGTGCCACCAGCAGAGATGTGGGGCCCTTCACCGGGGAGCTGTTTTTT. Amino acid sequence: CATSRDVGPFTGELFF.

In its sample, this clone was seen once. CDR3 residues: CSATDGRYAEAFF. The CDR3, as DNA: TGCAGCGCGACAGACGGGAGGTACGCTGAAGCTTTCTTT. The chain employs TRBV29-1 and TRBJ1-1, with a possible D match to TRBD1 (5 bases). The CDR3 has 13 amino acids. CDR1 and CDR2 (germline): SQVTM, ANQGSEA. V lost 7 bases and J lost 6, with 18 bases in between. Variable domain in full (rest from reference TRBV29-1 and TRBJ1-1): SAVISQKPSRDICQRGTSLTIQCQVDSQVTMMFWYRQQPGQSLTLIATANQGSEATYESGFVIDKFPISRPNLTFSTLTVSNMSPEDSSIYLCSATDGRYAEAFFGQGTRLTVV.

V usage is TRBV19 and J usage is TRBJ1-1, with 8 bases matching TRBD1. The CDR3 totals 18 residues. Looked up from germline, CDR1 is LNHDA and CDR2 is SQIVND (reference sequence). The J segment lost 1 base and the V segment lost 5 bases, leaving 15 bases of the junction unmatched. The DNA for the CDR3 is TGTGCCAGTAGTTTATCTTCCCTGACAGGGGCAGGGAACACTGAAGCTTTCTTT. Translating gives CASSLSSLTGAGNTEAFF.

This chain joins TRBV7-2 and TRBJ2-2; D is possibly TRBD1 (5 bases). Germline V gene sequence: CDR1 SGHTA, CDR2 FQGNSA. V lost 2 bases to trimming and J lost 6 bases, with 16 bases between them. CDR3 length equals 16 residues. CDR3 bases: TGTGCCAGCAGCTTATTAGGGGCACTTAAGGCCGGGGAGCTGTTTTTT. It yields the protein CASSLLGALKAGELFF.

The DNA of the CDR3 is TGTGCCAGCAGCTTACAGGGGGAGGCCACTGAAGCTTTCTTT. As protein: CASSLQGEATEAFF. The chain couples TRBV7-9 to TRBJ1-1, with TRBD1 identical over 7 bases. V gave up 2 bases and J gave up 4 bases; unmatched junction bases: 4. This CDR3 has 14 amino acids. CDR1 and CDR2 (germline): SEHNR, FQNEAQ (reference sequence). Looking up the rest from reference TRBV7-9 and TRBJ1-1 gives the full variable domain: DTGVSQNPRHKITKRGQNVTFRCDPISEHNRLYWYRQTLGQGPEFLTYFQNEAQLEKSRLLSDRFSAERPKGSFSTLEIQRTEQGDSAMYLCASSLQGEATEAFFGQGTRLTVV.

This clone was seen a few times. V gene TRBV5-1 combines with J gene TRBJ2-7, with a possible D match to TRBD2 (5 bases). Trimming pared 0 bases from V and 0 bases from J, leaving 10 bases between. Germline values: CDR1 SGHRS, CDR2 YFSETQ. The CDR3 loop spans 15 amino acids. CDR3 bases: TGCGCCAGCAGCTTGGTTGGAGGAAGCTCCTACGAGCAGTACTTC. Its translation: CASSLVGGSSYEQYF.

The V call is TRBV5-6, the J call TRBJ2-7; weak D call: TRBD2 (6 bases). The CDR3 consists of 15 residues. CDR1 is SGHDT and CDR2 is YYEEEE in the germline V gene. Trimming left V 3 bases short and J 2 bases short, with 15 bases between. The CDR3 DNA reads as TGTGCCAGCAGCTCCGGACTAACCCCGCCCTACGAGCAGTACTTC. It specifies CASSSGLTPPYEQYF.

CDR3 amino acids: CAWAGPLEQYF. CDR3 sequence (DNA): TGTGCCTGGGCAGGTCCCCTCGAGCAGTACTTC. The chain joins TRBV30 to TRBJ2-7; no firm D call. This CDR3 contains 11 residues. Germline V CDR1 and CDR2: GTSNPN, SVGIG (reference sequence). V lost 5 bases and J 6 bases, leaving 11 bases between the germline ends.

In its sample, this clone was seen a few times. The chain joins TRBV19 to TRBJ1-1; D is undetermined. Germline loops: CDR1 LNHDA, CDR2 SQIVND (reference sequence). The CDR3 has 12 residues. Trimming left V 3 bases short and J 4 bases short, with 6 bases between. CDR3 residues: CASSIEGTEAFF. The CDR3 DNA sequence: TGTGCCAGTAGTATCGAGGGCACTGAAGCTTTCTTT.

The CDR3, as DNA: TGTGCCAGCAGTGAGGAGGGCGGTGGTGTAAACTCACCCCTCCACTTT. It is translated as CASSEEGGGVNSPLHF. The chain uses TRBV2 and TRBJ1-6; D is ambiguous. The CDR3 has 16 residues. Germline CDR1 SNHLY, CDR2 FYNNEI. Trimming removed 3 bases from V and 10 bases from J, with 19 bases in between. Filled out from reference TRBV2 and TRBJ1-6, the complete variable domain reads EPEVTQTPSHQVTQMGQEVILRCVPISNHLYFYWYRQILGQKVEFLVSFYNNEISEKSEIFDDQFSVERPDGSNFTLKIRSTKLEDSAMYFCASSEEGGGVNSPLHFGNGTRLTVT.

This CDR3 reads CASRHRVEGETQYF. The CDR3 DNA is TGTGCCAGCAGACACAGGGTTGAGGGGGAGACCCAGTACTTC. The gene calls are TRBV2 and TRBJ2-5; a possible D gene is TRBD1 (6 bases). CDR3 length equals 14 residues. V was pared by 6 bases and J by 5 bases, with 16 bases between. CDR1 and CDR2 (germline): SNHLY, FYNNEI.

The chain joins TRBV5-1 to TRBJ1-6; D is possibly TRBD1 (6 bases). With 4 bases removed from V and 2 bases from J, the gap between germline ends came to 10 bases. Germline CDR1 is SGHRS and CDR2 is YFSETQ. The length of the CDR3 is 15 residues. CDR3 residues: CASSKGQPYNSPLHF. CDR3 sequence (DNA): TGCGCCAGCAGCAAAGGACAGCCCTATAATTCACCCCTCCACTTT.

The CDR3 loop reads CASSPDTNYGYTF. In nucleotides, the CDR3 is TGTGCCAGCAGTCCCGACACCAACTATGGCTACACCTTC. The chain is built from TRBV2 and TRBJ1-2; D is uncertain. This CDR3 is built from 13 residues. The germline CDR1 and CDR2 sequences are SNHLY and FYNNEI. Trimming removed 5 bases from V and 2 bases from J, with 9 bases in between.

CDR3 sequence reads: CASSFDRVPYGYTF. CDR3 nucleotides: TGTGCCAGCAGCTTCGACAGAGTTCCCTATGGCTACACCTTC. The chain joins TRBV6-5 to TRBJ1-2, with D possibly being TRBD1 (5 bases). V lost 6 bases and J lost 4, with 15 bases in between. Germline V CDR1 and CDR2: MNHEY, SVGAGI. The CDR3 totals 14 residues.

This sequence joins TRBV5-8 and TRBJ1-1; no clear D gene. V was trimmed by 2 bases and J by 5 bases, leaving 16 bases between them. Germline assignment: CDR1 SGHTS and CDR2 YDEGEE. This CDR3 is 15 amino acids long. CDR3 in DNA: TGTGCCAGCAGCTTTTTCAGTCGGGGTAGTACTGAAGCTTTCTTT. Translation gives CASSFFSRGSTEAFF.

The chain joins TRBV30 to TRBJ1-3; D is unresolved. With 1 base removed from V and 0 bases from J, the gap between germline ends came to 10 bases. The CDR3 loop spans 15 amino acids. Germline V gene data show CDR1 as GTSNPN and CDR2 as SVGIG (reference sequence). The CDR3 DNA reads TGTGCCTGGAGTGGGGCCCGGAACTCTGGAAACACCATATATTTT. Translating gives CAWSGARNSGNTIYF.

In DNA, the CDR3 is TGTGCCAGCACCGCCTTTTCTAGTGAACGGGGGCAGTTCTTC. Translated, it gives CASTAFSSERGQFF. The J gene is TRBJ2-1, the V gene TRBV6-6; possibly TRBD2 for D (5 bases). Germline assignment: CDR1 MNHNY and CDR2 SVGAGI (reference sequence). CDR3 length: 14 amino acids. The germline V and J ends were trimmed by 7 bases and 12 bases, with 22 bases remaining between them.

V usage is TRBV4-1 and J usage is TRBJ2-7, with D possibly TRBD2 on 7 matching bases. Germline loops: CDR1 MGHRA, CDR2 YSYEKL. The CDR3 extends over 15 amino acids. Trimming left V 4 bases short and J 0 bases short, with 13 bases between. The CDR3 nucleotides are TGCGCCAGCAGCCTGGGGGGGGCCACCTCCTACGAGCAGTACTTC. It is translated as CASSLGGATSYEQYF.